Below, 16 T cell receptor delta chains from the same sample are listed, as sequenced in a study of gamma-delta chains in newborns, infants, children. TCRdb processed the reads again with the CATT caller. Among about 2,000 delta-chain clones, less than 3.5% were seen once, and the ten largest hold around 10%. The sequenced sample consisted of blood. The receptors shown here come from a child in good health.

This clone was detected a few times. A far larger clone is one base from this, pointing to a likely read error. The rearrangement links TRDV2 to TRDJ1; D uncertain. With 0 bases removed from V and 0 bases from J, the gap between germline ends came to 19 bases. Germline-derived CDR1 and CDR2 are GEAIGNYY and EKD. The CDR3 length is 18 residues. DNA for the CDR3: TGTGCCTGTGACACCGTGGAACACTGTACAGGGTACACCGATAAACTCATCTTT. Translation: CACDTVEHCTGYTDKLIF.

This clone is labeled as medium-sized (0.01 to 0.1%). The chain uses TRDV1 and TRDJ1, with TRDD3 matching over 10 bases. The CDR3 consists of 20 residues. V dropped 3 bases and J dropped 9; count of bases not matched to a gene: 25. The V gene's germline CDR1 is TSWWSYY and CDR2 QGS. The CDR3 loop reads CALGDSPFLPRLGDQRELIF. The CDR3 coding sequence is TGTGCTCTTGGGGACTCGCCCTTCCTTCCTAGACTGGGGGATCAGAGGGAACTCATCTTT.

This clone counts as large. Germline is not matched at one junction end, which may reflect a read error. The CDR3 is CACYTVVGGTGASNTDKLIF. The CDR3 nucleotides read TGTGCCTGTTACACGGTCGTGGGGGGTACTGGAGCAAGTAACACCGATAAACTCATCTTT. The rearrangement joins TRDV2 to TRDJ1, with D perhaps TRDD3 (6 bases). The CDR3 totals 20 residues. Germline loops: CDR1 GEAIGNYY, CDR2 EKD.

This clone was picked up a small number of times. A much larger clone is a single base away; this may be a read error. This sequence joins TRDV2 and TRDJ1, with TRDD3 identical over 7 bases. CDR1 GEAIGNYY and CDR2 EKD come from the germline V gene. V lost 1 base and J lost 4; bases outside the gene matches: 5. The CDR3 consists of 14 residues. Here the CDR3 reads CACDTPGDGDKLIF. The CDR3 bases are TGTGCCTGTGACACTCCGGGGGATGGCGATAAACTCATCTTT.

This clone was seen only a few times. A much larger clone differs from this one at a single base, so this may be a read error. The CDR3, as DNA: TGTGCCTGTGACGCCTGGGGGGCCCACGATAAACTCATCTTT. This gives the protein CACDAWGAHDKLIF. This chain links TRDV2 with TRDJ1; TRDD3 agrees at 7 bases. This CDR3 has 14 residues. Germline CDR1 reads GEAIGNYY; CDR2 reads EKD. Unmatched junction bases numbered 7, after V lost 3 bases and J lost 4 bases.

This clone has only a few counts. One base separates it from a far larger clone, so it is likely a read error. The same CDR3 is also encoded by other DNA sequences in this sample. The CDR3 sequence is CACDRLLSGDMYTDKLIF. CDR3 nucleotides: TGTGCCTGTGACAGGCTATTATCGGGGGATATGTATACCGATAAACTCATCTTT. The chain couples TRDV2 to TRDJ1; 8 nucleotides match TRDD3. Germline CDR1 is GEAIGNYY and CDR2 is EKD. This CDR3 spans 18 amino acids. The V and J ends lost 2 bases and 2 bases, in that order; junction bases with no gene match: 15.

In this sample, this clone is large. In the same sample, other DNA sequences code for this CDR3. CDR3 sequence reads: CACDTVGIKSTDKLIF. CDR3 DNA: TGTGCCTGTGACACCGTGGGGATAAAAAGCACCGATAAACTCATCTTT. The J gene is TRDJ1, the V gene TRDV2; TRDD3 agrees at 7 bases. CDR3 length: 16 amino acids. The germline CDR1 and CDR2 sequences are GEAIGNYY and EKD. V was pared by 0 bases and J by 1 base, with 7 bases of the junction left unmatched.

This clone was seen a few times. This may be a read error: a much more frequent sequence differs by one nucleotide. Other DNA sequences of this sample code for an identical CDR3. J is TRDJ3 and V is TRDV2; 7 bases fit TRDD3. Germline trimming cut 0 bases from V and 0 bases from J; bases unmatched to any gene: 4. The CDR3 totals 18 residues. Germline CDR1 reads GEAIGNYY; CDR2 reads EKD. The CDR3 spells CACDTGGYGSWDTRQMFF. The DNA for the CDR3 is TGTGCCTGTGACACCGGTGGATACGGCTCCTGGGACACCCGACAGATGTTTTTC.

As to this clone: TCRdb gives a protein that differs at residue 11 from what the DNA encodes, so the protein here is translated from the DNA. The chain combines TRDV2 with TRDJ1; 7 bases line up with TRDD3. The CDR3 extends over 15 amino acids. In germline, CDR1 is GEAIGNYY, CDR2 EKD. CDR3 in DNA: TGTGCCTGTGACACCGTGGATACGTACACCAATAAACTCATCTTT. It specifies CACDTVDTYTNKLIF.

Regarding this clone: One base away lies a much larger clone, so this may be a sequencing read error. This specimen includes other DNA sequences encoding the same CDR3. This sequence joins TRAV29/DV5 and TRDJ1, with D possibly being TRDD3 (6 bases). The CDR3 is 19 residues long. With 0 bases removed from V and 0 bases from J, the gap between germline ends came to 24 bases. Germline V gives CDR1 NSMFDY, CDR2 ISSIKDK. The CDR3 DNA sequence: TGTGCAGCAAGCGAGAACTTTCGCCCACTGGGAGTATACACCGATAAACTCATCTTT. Its protein product is CAASENFRPLGVYTDKLIF.

A word on this clone: It is likely a read error: a sequence one base away is far more abundant. The V gene is TRDV2, the J gene TRDJ1, with 9 bases identical to TRDD3. The CDR3 covers 20 residues. With V trimmed by 0 bases and J by 0 bases, 16 bases remained unmatched. From germline, CDR1 is GEAIGNYY and CDR2 EKD. CDR3 amino acids: CACDTMLGDSSFKYTDKLIF. The CDR3 bases are TGTGCCTGTGACACCATGCTGGGGGATTCATCCTTTAAATACACCGATAAACTCATCTTT.

This clone is large in the sample. CDR3 residues: CACDTLSVVGDTDKLIF. In DNA form, the CDR3 reads TGTGCCTGTGACACCCTGTCTGTAGTGGGGGATACGGATAAACTCATCTTT. J is TRDJ1 and V is TRDV2, with 11 bases identical to TRDD3. There are 17 residues in the CDR3. From germline, CDR1 is GEAIGNYY and CDR2 EKD. V dropped 0 bases and J dropped 5; count of bases not matched to a gene: 10.

In its sample, this clone was seen a few times. This sequence may be a read error, since a much larger clone differs from it by one base. This chain links TRDV2 with TRDJ1; 13 bases are shared with TRDD3. This CDR3 is 19 amino acids long. From germline, CDR1 is GEAIGNYY and CDR2 EKD. The CDR3 DNA reads as TGTGCCTGTGACATACTGGGGGATACGCGAGTTGGTTACACCGATAAACCCATCTTT. This translates into CACDILGDTRVGYTDKPIF.

This clone appeared a few times. A far bigger clonotype differs at one base, so this is likely a read error. The rearrangement joins TRDV2 to TRDJ1; TRDD3 matches at 9 bases. The germline V gene encodes CDR1 GEAIGNYY and CDR2 EKD. The CDR3 is 19 residues long. Losses at the gene ends were 0 bases for V and 4 bases for J; bases not matched to a gene: 17. CDR3 nucleotide sequence: TGTGCCTGTGACACCATTCTCGGGTTTCTGGGGGATGCTAACGATAAACTCATCTTT. Its protein is CACDTILGFLGDANDKLIF.

This clone counts as large (0.1 to 1%). The V and J genes are TRDV2 and TRDJ1; 8 bases map to TRDD3. CDR1 and CDR2 from the germline V gene are GEAIGNYY and EKD. V was pared by 3 bases and J by 3 bases, with 5 bases of the junction left unmatched. The length of the CDR3 is 14 residues. CDR3 sequence: CACDAWGMADKLIF. The CDR3 DNA reads as TGTGCCTGTGACGCGTGGGGGATGGCCGATAAACTCATCTTT.

This clone was seen more than once but under ten times. A clone one base away is much larger, so this may be a read error. CDR3 in DNA: TGTGCCTGTGACACCGTACCGGCCGCTGGGGGGGTTACCGATAAACTCATCTTT. Residues: CACDTVPAAGGVTDKLIF. The chain couples TRDV2 to TRDJ1, with 7 bases fitting TRDD3. V was pared by 0 bases and J by 2 bases, with 14 bases of the junction left unmatched. The CDR3 covers 18 residues. Germline-derived CDR1 and CDR2 are GEAIGNYY and EKD.